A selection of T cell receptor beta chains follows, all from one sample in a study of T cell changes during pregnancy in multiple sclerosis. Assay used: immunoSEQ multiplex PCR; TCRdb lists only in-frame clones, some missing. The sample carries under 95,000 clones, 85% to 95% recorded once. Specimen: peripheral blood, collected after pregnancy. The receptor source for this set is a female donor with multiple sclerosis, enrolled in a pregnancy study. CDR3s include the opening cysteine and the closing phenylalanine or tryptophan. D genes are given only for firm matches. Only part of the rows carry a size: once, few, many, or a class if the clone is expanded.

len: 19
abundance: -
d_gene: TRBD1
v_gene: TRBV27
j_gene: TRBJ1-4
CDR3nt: TGTGCCAGCAGTTTAATATTCGACAGGGGGCGGAGAGCGGTTGAAAAACTGTTTTTT
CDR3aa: CASSLIFDRGRRAVEKLFF

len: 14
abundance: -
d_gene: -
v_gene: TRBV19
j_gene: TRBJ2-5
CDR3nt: TGTGCCACCCAACGGGGGAGCCATCAAGAGACCCAGTACTTC
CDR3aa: CATQRGSHQETQYF

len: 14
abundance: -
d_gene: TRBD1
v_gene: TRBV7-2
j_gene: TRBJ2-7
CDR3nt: TGTGCCAGCAGCTTAATGGGACAGGCGTACGAGCAGTACTTC
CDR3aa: CASSLMGQAYEQYF

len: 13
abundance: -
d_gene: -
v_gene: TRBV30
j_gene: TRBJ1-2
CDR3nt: TGTGCCTGGAGTTTCAGGGAATTGTATGGCTACACCTTC
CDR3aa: CAWSFRELYGYTF

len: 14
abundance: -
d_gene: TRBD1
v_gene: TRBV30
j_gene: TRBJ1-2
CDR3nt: TGTGCCTGGAGTAGGAACAGGGGAGAGGATGGCTACACCTTC
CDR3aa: CAWSRNRGEDGYTF

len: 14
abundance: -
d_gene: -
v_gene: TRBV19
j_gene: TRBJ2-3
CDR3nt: TGTGCCAGTAGAATGACAGCCAGCACAGATACGCAGTATTTT
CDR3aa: CASRMTASTDTQYF

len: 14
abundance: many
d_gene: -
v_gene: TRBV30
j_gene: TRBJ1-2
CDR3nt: TGTGCCTGGAGTGCCCAGGACTTTTACCATGGCTACACCTTC
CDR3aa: CAWSAQDFYHGYTF

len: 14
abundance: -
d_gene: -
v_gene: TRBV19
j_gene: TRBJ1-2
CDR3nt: TGTGCCAGTAGTATTACGACAACTCTTCGCCTCTACACCTTC
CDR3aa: CASSITTTLRLYTF

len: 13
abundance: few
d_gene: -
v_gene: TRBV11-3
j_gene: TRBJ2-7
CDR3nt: TGTGCCAGCAGCTCGGGCCACCGGGGCGAGCAGTACTTC
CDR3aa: CASSSGHRGEQYF

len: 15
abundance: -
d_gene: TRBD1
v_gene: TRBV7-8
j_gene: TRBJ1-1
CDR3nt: TGTGCCAGCAGAGACAGGGATTTAATGAACACTGAAGCTTTCTTT
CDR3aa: CASRDRDLMNTEAFF

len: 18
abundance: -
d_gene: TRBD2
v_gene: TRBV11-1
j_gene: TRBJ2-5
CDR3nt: TGTGCCAGCAGCTTAGATGGGAGGGGCCTATCGTACCAAGAGACCCAGTACTTC
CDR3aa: CASSLDGRGLSYQETQYF

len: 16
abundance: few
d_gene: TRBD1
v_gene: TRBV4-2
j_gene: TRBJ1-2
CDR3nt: TGTGCCAGCAGCCAAGCTGGGACAGACGCTAACTATGGCTACACCTTC
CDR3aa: CASSQAGTDANYGYTF

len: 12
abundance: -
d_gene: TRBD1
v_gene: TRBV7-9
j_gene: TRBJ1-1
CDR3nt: TGTGCCAGCAGAGACAGGGGCCTCGAAGCTTTCTTT
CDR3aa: CASRDRGLEAFF

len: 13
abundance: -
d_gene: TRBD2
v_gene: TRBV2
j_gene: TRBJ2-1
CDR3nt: TGTGCCAGTTCTAGCGGGAGGGACAATGAGCAGTTCTTC
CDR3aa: CASSSGRDNEQFF

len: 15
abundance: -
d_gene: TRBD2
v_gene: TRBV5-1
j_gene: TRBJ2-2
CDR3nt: TGCGCCAGCAGCTTGGAGGGAGGGCGTCCCGGGGAGCTGTTTTTT
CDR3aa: CASSLEGGRPGELFF

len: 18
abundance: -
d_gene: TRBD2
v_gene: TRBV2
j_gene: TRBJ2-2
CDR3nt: TGTGCCAGCAGTGTTCCTAGCGGAATCCCCCTGAACACCGGGGAGCTGTTTTTT
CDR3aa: CASSVPSGIPLNTGELFF

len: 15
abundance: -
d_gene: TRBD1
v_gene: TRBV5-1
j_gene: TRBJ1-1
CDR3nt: TGCGCCAGCAAACCGACAGGGGGCTTAAGGACTGAAGCTTTCTTT
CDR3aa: CASKPTGGLRTEAFF

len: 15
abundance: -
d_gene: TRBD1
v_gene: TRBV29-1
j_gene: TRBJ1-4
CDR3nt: TGCAGCGTTGGAGCAGGGGGATCGACTAATGAAAAACTGTTTTTT
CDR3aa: CSVGAGGSTNEKLFF

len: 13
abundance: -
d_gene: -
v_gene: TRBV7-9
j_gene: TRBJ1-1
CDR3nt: TGTGCCAGCAGCTTCCGGCAGGGAACTGAAGCTTTCTTT
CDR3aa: CASSFRQGTEAFF

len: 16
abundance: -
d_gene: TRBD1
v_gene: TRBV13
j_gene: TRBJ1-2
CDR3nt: TGTGCCAGCAGCCCTCGCCCCGGGACAGGAAACTATGGCTACACCTTC
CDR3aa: CASSPRPGTGNYGYTF

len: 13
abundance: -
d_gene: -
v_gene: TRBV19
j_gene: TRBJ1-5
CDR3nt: TGTGCCAGTAGTAAATCCGGGGGTCAGCCCCAGCATTTT
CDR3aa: CASSKSGGQPQHF

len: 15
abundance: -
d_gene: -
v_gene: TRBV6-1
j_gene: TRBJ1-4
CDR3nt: TGTGCCAGCAGTGGGGTAGGCCAGGTTAATGAAAAACTGTTTTTT
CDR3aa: CASSGVGQVNEKLFF

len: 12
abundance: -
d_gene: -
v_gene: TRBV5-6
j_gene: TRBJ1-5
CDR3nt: TGTGCCAGCAGCCCGAAGGGGCAGCCCCAGCATTTT
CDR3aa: CASSPKGQPQHF

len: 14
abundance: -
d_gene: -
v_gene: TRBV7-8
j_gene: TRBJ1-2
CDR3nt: TGTGCCAGCAGCTCGAACCGGGACATGGCGGCCTACACCTTC
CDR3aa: CASSSNRDMAAYTF

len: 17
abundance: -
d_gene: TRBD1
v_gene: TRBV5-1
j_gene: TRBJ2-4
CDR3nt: TGCGCCAGCAGCTCGGACAGGGGAGTCCTAGCCAAAAACATTCAGTACTTC
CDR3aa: CASSSDRGVLAKNIQYF

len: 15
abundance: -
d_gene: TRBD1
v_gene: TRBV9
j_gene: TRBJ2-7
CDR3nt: TGTGCCAGCAGCGTAGGGGACAGGGGGGCATTAGAGCAGTACTTC
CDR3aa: CASSVGDRGALEQYF

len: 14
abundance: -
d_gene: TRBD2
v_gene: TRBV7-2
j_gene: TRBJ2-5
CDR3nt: TGTGCCAGCAGCTTATCAATTGACGGGGGGGCCCAGTACTTC
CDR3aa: CASSLSIDGGAQYF

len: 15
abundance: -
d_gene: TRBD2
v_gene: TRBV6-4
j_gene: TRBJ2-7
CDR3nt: TGTGCCATTCGCAACCTAGCGGGAGTCGGTTACGAGCAGTACTTC
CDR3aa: CAIRNLAGVGYEQYF

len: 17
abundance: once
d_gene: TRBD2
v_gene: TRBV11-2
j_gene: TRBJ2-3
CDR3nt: TGTGCCAGCAGCTTAGTTGGGCGGGGGGGCCTGAAGGATACGCAGTATTTT
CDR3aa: CASSLVGRGGLKDTQYF

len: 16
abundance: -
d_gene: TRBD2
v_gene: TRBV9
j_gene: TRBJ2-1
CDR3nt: TGTGCCAGCAGCGTAGTGACTAGCGGAAACAACAATGAGCAGTTCTTC
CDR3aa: CASSVVTSGNNNEQFF

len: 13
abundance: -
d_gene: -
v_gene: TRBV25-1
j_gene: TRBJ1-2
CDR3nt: TGTGCCAGTACCAACAGGGATAACTATGGCTACACCTTC
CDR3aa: CASTNRDNYGYTF

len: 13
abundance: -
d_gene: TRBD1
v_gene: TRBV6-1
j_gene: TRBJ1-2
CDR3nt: TGTGCCAGCAGTGGTAGGACAGGGGGCGACTACACCTTC
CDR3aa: CASSGRTGGDYTF

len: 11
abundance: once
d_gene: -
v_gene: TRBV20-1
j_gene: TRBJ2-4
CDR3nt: TGCAGTGCTAGAAATTGGGCGAACCAGTACTTC
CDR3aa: CSARNWANQYF

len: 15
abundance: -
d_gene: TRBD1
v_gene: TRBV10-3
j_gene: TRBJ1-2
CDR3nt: TGTGCCATCAGTGAGTCGGACAGGGGCAACTATGGCTACACCTTC
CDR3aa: CAISESDRGNYGYTF

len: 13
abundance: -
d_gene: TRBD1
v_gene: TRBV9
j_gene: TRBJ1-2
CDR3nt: TGTGCCAGCAGCCCGACCGGGACAGCTGGCTACACCTTC
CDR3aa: CASSPTGTAGYTF

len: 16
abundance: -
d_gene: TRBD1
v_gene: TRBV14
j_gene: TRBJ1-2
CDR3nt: TGTGCCAGCAGCCAAGACCCGACAGGGGGAGGCTATGGCTACACCTTC
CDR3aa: CASSQDPTGGGYGYTF

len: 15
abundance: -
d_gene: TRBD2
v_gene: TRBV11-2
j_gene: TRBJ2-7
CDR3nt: TGTGCCAGCAGCTCCGGACTAGCGGAGTCCTACGAGCAGTACTTC
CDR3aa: CASSSGLAESYEQYF

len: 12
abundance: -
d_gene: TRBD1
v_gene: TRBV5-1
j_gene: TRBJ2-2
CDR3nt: TGCGCCAGCAGCCAGGGGGCCGGGGAGCTGTTTTTT
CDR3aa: CASSQGAGELFF

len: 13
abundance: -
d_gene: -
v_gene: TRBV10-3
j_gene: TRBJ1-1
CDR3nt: TGTGCCATCAGGGACAGAGCGAACACTGAAGCTTTCTTT
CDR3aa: CAIRDRANTEAFF

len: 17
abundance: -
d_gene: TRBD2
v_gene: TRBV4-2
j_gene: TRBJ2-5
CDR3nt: TGTGCCAGCAGCCAAGATGGGCCAGCGGGGGGGGTTGAGACCCAGTACTTC
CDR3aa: CASSQDGPAGGVETQYF

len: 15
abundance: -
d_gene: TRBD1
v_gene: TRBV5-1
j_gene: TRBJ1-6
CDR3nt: TGCGCCAGCAGCGCGGACAGGGGGGGGAATTCACCCCTCCACTTT
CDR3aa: CASSADRGGNSPLHF

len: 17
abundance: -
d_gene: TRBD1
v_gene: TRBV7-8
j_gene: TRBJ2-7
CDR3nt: TGTGCCAGCAGCTTAGGGCGTTTTGGACAGGGCACCTACGAGCAGTACTTC
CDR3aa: CASSLGRFGQGTYEQYF

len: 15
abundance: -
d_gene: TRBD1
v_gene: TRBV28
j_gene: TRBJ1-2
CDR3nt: TGTGCCAGCAGTTCCCCACAGGGGGCCCACTATGGCTACACCTTC
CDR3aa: CASSSPQGAHYGYTF

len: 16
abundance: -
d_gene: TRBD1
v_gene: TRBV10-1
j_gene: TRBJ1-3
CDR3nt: TGCGCCAGCAGACCGGACAGGGGGATATCTGGAAACACCATATATTTT
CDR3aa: CASRPDRGISGNTIYF

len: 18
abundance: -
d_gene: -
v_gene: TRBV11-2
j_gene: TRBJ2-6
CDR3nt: TGTGCCAGCCTTTTCAAAGGGACATCTTACTCTGGGGCCAACGTCCTGACTTTC
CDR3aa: CASLFKGTSYSGANVLTF

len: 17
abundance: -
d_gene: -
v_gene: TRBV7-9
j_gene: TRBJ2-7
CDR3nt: TGTGCCAGCAGCCCACCCCCGTTGGGGGCCTCATCCTACGAGCAGTACTTC
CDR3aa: CASSPPPLGASSYEQYF

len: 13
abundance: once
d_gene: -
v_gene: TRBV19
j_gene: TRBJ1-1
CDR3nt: TGTGCCAGTAGTGGACAAACAAACACTGAAGCTTTCTTT
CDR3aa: CASSGQTNTEAFF

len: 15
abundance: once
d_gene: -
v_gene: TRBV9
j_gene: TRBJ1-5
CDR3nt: TGTGCCAGCAGCGTAGGTCAAGGGGGCAATCAGCCCCAGCATTTT
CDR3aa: CASSVGQGGNQPQHF

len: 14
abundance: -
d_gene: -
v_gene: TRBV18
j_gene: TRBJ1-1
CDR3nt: TGTGCCAGCTCACCAGAGGGGGTGAACACTGAAGCTTTCTTT
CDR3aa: CASSPEGVNTEAFF

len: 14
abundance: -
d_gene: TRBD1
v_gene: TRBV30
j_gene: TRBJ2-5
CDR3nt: TGTGCCTGGAGTGTGGGGGGACAGGGCGAGACCCAGTACTTC
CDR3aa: CAWSVGGQGETQYF

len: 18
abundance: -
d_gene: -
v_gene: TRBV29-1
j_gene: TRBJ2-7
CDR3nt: TGCAGCGTTGAAGTCCAGTCTTTTCGAGAGCTTGGGAGGAACGAGCAGTACTTC
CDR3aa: CSVEVQSFRELGRNEQYF

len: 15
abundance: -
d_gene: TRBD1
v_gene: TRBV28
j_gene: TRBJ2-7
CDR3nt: TGTGCCAGCAGGGGAGCTTTAGGGGGCAATTACGAGCAGTACTTC
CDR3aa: CASRGALGGNYEQYF

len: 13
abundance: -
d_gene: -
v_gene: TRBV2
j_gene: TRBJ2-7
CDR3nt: TGTGCCAGCAGTCAGGGCAGCTCCTACGAGCAGTACTTC
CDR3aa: CASSQGSSYEQYF